Below, one T cell receptor (beta chain) is given with its context. This entry is derived from a study of control samples from healthy donors and cancer patients. Assay: immunoSEQ multiplex PCR; the TCRdb copy retains only in-frame clones and omits some. The table includes approximately 130,000 clones, more than 75% detected once. This CDR3 has 14 amino acids. Germline V gives CDR1 SEHNR, CDR2 FQNEAQ (reference sequence). V lost 1 base, J lost 5 bases, and 10 bases lay in between. This receptor was identified in a man aged 35-49 years in good health. Sequenced material: blood. J is TRBJ2-3 and V is TRBV7-9, with a weak D call TRBD2 (5 bases). The CDR3 region is CASSLGSAGDTQYF. CDR3 nucleotide sequence: TGTGCCAGCAGCTTAGGTAGCGCCGGAGATACGCAGTATTTT.